Listed below are T cell receptor beta chains from one sample, sequenced in a study of blood T cell repertoires in COVID-19. This table comes from immunoSEQ multiplex PCR, and its TCRdb copy is limited to in-frame clones, with some not included. The repertoire has about 76,000 clones, roughly four fifths of them found once; the top ten carry around two fifths. The sequenced material came from peripheral blood. These receptors were collected from an elderly man with acute or convalescent COVID-19. Both conserved end residues are part of each CDR3. D genes are given only for firm matches. Clone size appears in some rows only: once, few, many, or a class for an expanded clone.

D gene	clone size	V gene	J gene	CDR3 protein	CDR3 DNA
TRBD1	-	TRBV28	TRBJ1-1	CASSPVDRGLEAFF	TGTGCCAGCAGTCCTGTTGACAGGGGGCTTGAAGCTTTCTTT
TRBD1	-	TRBV18	TRBJ2-5	CASSPGQGRETQYF	TGTGCCAGCTCACCAGGACAGGGGAGGGAGACCCAGTACTTC
-	-	TRBV28	TRBJ1-4	CASQAQATNEKLFF	TGTGCCAGCCAGGCCCAAGCAACTAATGAAAAACTGTTTTTT
-	-	TRBV7-5	TRBJ1-4	CARRLPGGQGPTNEKLFF	TGTGCCAGAAGGCTCCCGGGAGGCCAGGGGCCAACCAATGAAAAACTGTTTTTT
TRBD2	-	TRBV13	TRBJ2-5	CASSHPEGRGPRTQYF	TGTGCCAGCAGCCACCCGGAAGGGAGGGGACCCCGTACCCAGTACTTC
TRBD1	once	TRBV4-1	TRBJ1-5	CASSQAVDRVYQPQHF	TGCGCCAGCAGCCAAGCCGTAGACAGGGTGTATCAGCCCCAGCATTTT
-	few	TRBV12-3/TRBV12-4	TRBJ1-2	CASSEIRDHIYTF	TGTGCCAGCAGTGAGATCCGGGATCATATCTACACCTTC
-	-	TRBV19	TRBJ1-5	CASSIVPDFQPQHF	TGTGCCAGTAGTATAGTCCCCGACTTCCAGCCCCAGCATTTT
-	-	TRBV7-2	TRBJ2-7	CASSLGDTAYEQYF	TGTGCCAGCAGCCTAGGGGACACCGCCTACGAGCAGTACTTC
TRBD1	few	TRBV6-5	TRBJ2-7	CATGTGTYEQYF	TGTGCCACCGGGACAGGGACCTACGAGCAGTACTTC
-	-	TRBV28	TRBJ1-4	CASSYSVPTNEKLFF	TGTGCCAGCAGTTATTCGGTCCCAACTAATGAAAAACTGTTTTTT
TRBD1	-	TRBV24-1	TRBJ2-5	CATRGQGVGETQYF	TGTGCCACCAGAGGACAGGGAGTAGGGGAGACCCAGTACTTC
TRBD1	-	TRBV7-9	TRBJ1-2	CAGNRGPDGYTF	TGTGCCGGGAACAGGGGGCCAGATGGCTACACCTTC
-	-	TRBV7-6	TRBJ1-1	CASSSEQLELNTEAFF	TGTGCCAGCAGCTCAGAACAGCTTGAATTGAACACTGAAGCTTTCTTT
TRBD1	-	TRBV28	TRBJ2-7	CASSLDVAGGYEQYF	TGTGCCAGCAGTTTAGACGTTGCAGGGGGATACGAGCAGTACTTC
-	-	TRBV6-1	TRBJ2-5	CASSELGGSFETQYF	TGTGCCAGCAGTGAATTGGGGGGATCCTTTGAGACCCAGTACTTC
TRBD1	-	TRBV4-3	TRBJ1-1	CASSQDLAGGTEAFF	TGCGCCAGCAGCCAAGATCTGGCAGGGGGCACTGAAGCTTTCTTT
-	-	TRBV28	TRBJ1-2	CASSLDSYGYTF	TGTGCCAGCAGTTTGGACAGCTATGGCTACACCTTC
TRBD2	once	TRBV2	TRBJ2-3	CASSHGTSGRTDTQYF	TGTGCCAGCAGTCACGGGACTAGCGGGAGAACAGATACGCAGTATTTT
TRBD1	few	TRBV5-4	TRBJ1-2	CASGSGQGAYGYTF	TGTGCCAGCGGATCGGGACAGGGGGCGTATGGCTACACCTTC
-	-	TRBV12-3/TRBV12-4	TRBJ1-5	CASLRDPNQPQHF	TGTGCCAGCCTGCGGGACCCCAATCAGCCCCAGCATTTT
TRBD1	-	TRBV7-9	TRBJ1-1	CASSLDGTGSPEAFF	TGTGCCAGCAGCTTAGATGGGACAGGGTCCCCTGAAGCTTTCTTT
-	-	TRBV18	TRBJ1-5	CASSPPRQGIEDNQPQHF	TGTGCCAGCTCACCCCCGCGGCAGGGAATTGAGGACAATCAGCCCCAGCATTTT
-	-	TRBV6-4	TRBJ2-1	CASSRQHPSYNEQFF	TGTGCCAGCAGCCGACAGCACCCCTCCTACAATGAGCAGTTCTTC
-	-	TRBV18	TRBJ1-5	CASSPPSGANQPQHF	TGTGCCAGCTCACCACCCTCAGGGGCCAATCAGCCCCAGCATTTT
-	-	TRBV28	TRBJ1-2	CASSSTMGAYGYTF	TGTGCCAGCAGTTCTACTATGGGGGCGTATGGCTACACCTTC
-	-	TRBV7-2	TRBJ1-5	CASRPNPGTGFQPQHF	TGTGCCAGCAGGCCTAACCCCGGGACTGGGTTTCAGCCCCAGCATTTT
-	-	TRBV28	TRBJ1-1	CASSLTETEAFF	TGTGCCAGCAGCTTGACAGAGACAGAAGCTTTCTTT
-	-	TRBV5-1	TRBJ2-1	CASSLWYGNEQFF	TGCGCCAGCAGCTTGTGGTACGGCAATGAGCAGTTCTTC
-	-	TRBV5-1	TRBJ2-7	CASSDGTGSTYEQYF	TGCGCCAGCAGCGATGGGACTGGTTCTACCTACGAGCAGTACTTC
TRBD2	few	TRBV7-8	TRBJ2-2	CASSLDSGRANTGELFF	TGTGCCAGCAGCTTAGACAGCGGGAGGGCTAACACCGGGGAGCTGTTTTTT
TRBD1	-	TRBV28	TRBJ1-1	CASSWTGKITEAFF	TGTGCCAGCAGCTGGACAGGGAAAATCACTGAAGCTTTCTTT
TRBD1	-	TRBV9	TRBJ1-3	CASSGTGGAGGNTIYF	TGTGCCAGCAGCGGTACAGGGGGCGCGGGTGGAAACACCATATATTTT
-	once	TRBV6-5	TRBJ1-2	CASSVGEGNYGYTF	TGTGCCAGCAGCGTAGGGGAAGGTAACTATGGCTACACCTTC
TRBD2	-	TRBV18	TRBJ2-1	CASSPSGGSYNEQFF	TGTGCCAGCTCACCTAGCGGGGGATCCTACAATGAGCAGTTCTTC
-	-	TRBV19	TRBJ1-6	CASSPLWQPRRGSPLHF	TGTGCCAGTAGTCCCCTTTGGCAGCCAAGACGGGGTTCACCCCTCCACTTT
-	-	TRBV9	TRBJ2-5	CASGSSDIQETQYF	TGTGCCAGCGGTTCCTCGGACATCCAAGAGACCCAGTACTTC
TRBD1	-	TRBV6-5	TRBJ2-2	CAVHRGSGELFF	TGTGCCGTACACAGGGGGAGCGGGGAGCTGTTTTTT
-	-	TRBV7-2	TRBJ2-5	CASSPYQETQYF	TGTGCCAGCAGCCCTTACCAAGAGACCCAGTACTTC
TRBD2	-	TRBV27	TRBJ2-1	CASSLGASGRAGYEQFF	TGTGCCAGCAGTTTAGGGGCTAGCGGGAGGGCCGGCTATGAGCAGTTCTTC
-	few	TRBV28	TRBJ1-2	CASAQGHYGYTF	TGTGCCAGCGCGCAGGGCCACTATGGCTACACCTTC